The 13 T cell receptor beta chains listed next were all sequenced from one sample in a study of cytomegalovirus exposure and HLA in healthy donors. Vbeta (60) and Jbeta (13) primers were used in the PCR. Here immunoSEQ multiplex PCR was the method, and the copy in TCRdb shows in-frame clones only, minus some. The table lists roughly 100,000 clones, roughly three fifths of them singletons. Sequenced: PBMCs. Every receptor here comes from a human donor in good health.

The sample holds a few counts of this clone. CDR3 nucleotide sequence: TGTGCCAGCTCACCAGTCCCGGTTCGGACAGATACGCAGTATTTT. Translation: CASSPVPVRTDTQYF. The V call is TRBV18, the J call TRBJ2-3; D is undetermined. Germline V gene lookup returns CDR1 KGHSH and CDR2 LQKENI. The CDR3 extends over 15 amino acids. Trimming took 2 bases from V and 3 from J, leaving 12 bases between them.

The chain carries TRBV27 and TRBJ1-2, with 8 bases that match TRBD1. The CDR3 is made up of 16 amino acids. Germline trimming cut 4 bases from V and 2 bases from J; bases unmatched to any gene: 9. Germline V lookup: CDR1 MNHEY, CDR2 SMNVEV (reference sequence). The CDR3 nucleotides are TGTGCCAGCAGTTCTAGGACAGGGTCTCACAACTATGGCTACACCTTC. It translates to CASSSRTGSHNYGYTF.

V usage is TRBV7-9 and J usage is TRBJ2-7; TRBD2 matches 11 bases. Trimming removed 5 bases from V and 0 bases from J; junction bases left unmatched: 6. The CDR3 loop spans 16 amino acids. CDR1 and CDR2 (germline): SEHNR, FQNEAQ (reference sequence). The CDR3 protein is CASSPRLAGISYEQYF. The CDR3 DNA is TGTGCCAGCAGCCCCCGACTAGCGGGGATCTCCTACGAGCAGTACTTC.

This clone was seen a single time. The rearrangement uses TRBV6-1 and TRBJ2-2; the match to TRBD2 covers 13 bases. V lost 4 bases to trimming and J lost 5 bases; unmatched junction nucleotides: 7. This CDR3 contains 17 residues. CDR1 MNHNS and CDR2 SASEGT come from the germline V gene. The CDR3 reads CASSARTSGSLTGELFF. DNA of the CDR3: TGTGCCAGCAGTGCTAGGACTAGCGGGAGTCTTACCGGGGAGCTGTTTTTT.

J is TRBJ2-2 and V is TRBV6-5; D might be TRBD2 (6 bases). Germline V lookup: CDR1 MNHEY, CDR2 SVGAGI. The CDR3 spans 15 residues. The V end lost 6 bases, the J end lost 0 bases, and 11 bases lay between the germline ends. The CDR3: CASSLGLTNTGELFF. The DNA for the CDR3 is TGTGCCAGCAGCCTGGGACTGACGAACACCGGGGAGCTGTTTTTT.

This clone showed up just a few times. This CDR3 reads CASSSSGSGTGELFF. CDR3 nucleotides: TGTGCCAGCAGCTCTAGCGGGAGCGGCACCGGGGAGCTGTTTTTT. The rearrangement uses TRBV11-2 and TRBJ2-2; the match to TRBD2 covers 10 bases. The germline CDR1 and CDR2 sequences are SGHAT and FQNNGV. With 4 bases clipped from V and 4 bases from J, the junction kept 3 bases outside the gene matches. There are 15 residues in the CDR3.

DNA of the CDR3: TGCGCCAGCAGCTTTGAGACAGAATTCTACGAGCAGTACTTC. Translation gives CASSFETEFYEQYF. The chain links TRBV5-1 to TRBJ2-7, with D tentatively TRBD1 (5 bases). CDR3 length equals 14 residues. Trimming pared 2 bases from V and 3 bases from J, leaving 12 bases between. Germline CDR1 is SGHRS and CDR2 is YFSETQ.

This CDR3 reads CASSTRTGNFEQFF. The CDR3 DNA reads as TGTGCCAGCAGTACCAGGACAGGGAACTTTGAGCAGTTCTTC. This chain joins TRBV28 and TRBJ2-1; 8 bases agree with TRBD1. Germline V CDR1 and CDR2: MDHEN, SYDVKM. The CDR3 loop spans 14 amino acids. J lost 9 bases, V lost 5 bases, and 9 bases had no gene match.

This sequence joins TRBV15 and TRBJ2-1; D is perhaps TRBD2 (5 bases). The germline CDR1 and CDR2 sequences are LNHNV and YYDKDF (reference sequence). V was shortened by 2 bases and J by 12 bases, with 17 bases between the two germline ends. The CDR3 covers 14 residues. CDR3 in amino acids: CATSRQDSSRGQFF. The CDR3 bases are TGTGCCACCAGCAGACAGGACTCCTCCCGGGGGCAGTTCTTC.

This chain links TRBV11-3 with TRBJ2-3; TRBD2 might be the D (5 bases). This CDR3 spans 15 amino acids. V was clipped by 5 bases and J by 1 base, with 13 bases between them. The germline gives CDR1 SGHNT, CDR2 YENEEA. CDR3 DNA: TGTGCCAGCAGCCCCGGGGAGTCGGGCACAGATACGCAGTATTTT. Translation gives CASSPGESGTDTQYF.

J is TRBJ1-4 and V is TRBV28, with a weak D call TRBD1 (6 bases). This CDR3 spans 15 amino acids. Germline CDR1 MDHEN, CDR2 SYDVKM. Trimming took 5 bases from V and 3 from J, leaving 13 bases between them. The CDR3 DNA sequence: TGTGCCAGCAGTACTACAGGGAGAGCTAATGAAAAACTGTTTTTT. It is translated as CASSTTGRANEKLFF. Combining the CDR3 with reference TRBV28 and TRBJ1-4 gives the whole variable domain DVKVTQSSRYLVKRTGEKVFLECVQDMDHENMFWYRQDPGLGLRLIYFSYDVKMKEKGDIPEGYSVSREKKERFSLILESASTNQTSMYLCASSTTGRANEKLFFGSGTQLSVL.

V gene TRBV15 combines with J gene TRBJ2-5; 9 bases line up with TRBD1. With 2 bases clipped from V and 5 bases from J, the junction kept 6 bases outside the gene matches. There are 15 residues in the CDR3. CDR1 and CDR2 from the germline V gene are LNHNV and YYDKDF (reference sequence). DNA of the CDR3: TGTGCCACCAGCAGACCGGAAGGGACAGGGGAGACCCAGTACTTC. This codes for CATSRPEGTGETQYF.

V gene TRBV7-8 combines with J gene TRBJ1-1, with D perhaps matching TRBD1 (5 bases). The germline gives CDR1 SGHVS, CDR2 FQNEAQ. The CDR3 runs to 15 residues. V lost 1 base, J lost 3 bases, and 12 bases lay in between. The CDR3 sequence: CASSLVSGGYTEAFF. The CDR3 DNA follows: TGTGCCAGCAGCTTAGTATCGGGGGGGTACACTGAAGCTTTCTTT.